This is a list of T cell receptor beta chains from one sample in a study of T cells in Graves' hyperthyroidism and ophthalmopathy. TCRdb redid the calling of the multiplex PCR reads with MiXCR, one entry per CDR3 protein. The sample contains some 250,000 distinct CDR3 sequences, 13% to 15% of which appear only once. The material sequenced was blood. These receptors were taken from a woman in her 50s with Graves' hyperthyroidism that later progressed to Graves' ophthalmopathy. Each CDR3 is given without its conserved first and last residue. The size of a clone is reported for some rows only, either as once, few or many, or as a class for expanded clones.

cdr3_aa	v_call	j_call	clone_size
ASSLQLSGELF	TRBV7-3	TRBJ2-2	few
ASSRTRTMNTEAF	TRBV12-3/TRBV12-4	TRBJ1-1	many
AWSHPGDSNQPQH	TRBV30	TRBJ1-5	many
SASRLAGGVYNEQF	TRBV20-1	TRBJ2-1	NA
ASSPGALYSNQPQH	TRBV28	TRBJ1-5	many
AAAQGYNEKLF	TRBV2	TRBJ1-4	many
ASSLGAGTNTGELF	TRBV12-3/TRBV12-4	TRBJ2-2	many
ASSYYEGHTEAF	TRBV6-1	TRBJ1-1	many
SARAASGRAYNEQF	TRBV20-1	TRBJ2-1	many
ASSTLTSGDNEQF	TRBV4-3	TRBJ2-1	NA
ASRREGAMKTQY	TRBV5-1	TRBJ2-5	many
ASSSPDDTQY	TRBV5-1	TRBJ2-3	many
ASSRRGGDTEAF	TRBV18	TRBJ1-1	many
ASNGRQQETQY	TRBV2	TRBJ2-5	many
ATSKGLTLEAF	TRBV15	TRBJ1-1	many
ASSLAVSGISYEQY	TRBV13	TRBJ2-7	many
ASSLGRVTGTGELF	TRBV12-3/TRBV12-4	TRBJ2-2	NA
AWSVGSPRPQH	TRBV30	TRBJ1-5	NA
ASIFRLAGADEQY	TRBV2	TRBJ2-7	NA
ARDSRSYGYT	TRBV30	TRBJ1-2	few
ASSGGSGISYNEQF	TRBV9	TRBJ2-1	many
ASSLTPIEDLNTEAF	TRBV5-1	TRBJ1-1	many
ASSQEGDSSSYEQY	TRBV3-1	TRBJ2-7	once
ASSSLGDNTEAF	TRBV7-3	TRBJ1-1	many
ASIIETGGENIQY	TRBV6-2/TRBV6-3	TRBJ2-4	NA
ASSSLAGGAHNEQF	TRBV12-3/TRBV12-4	TRBJ2-1	many
SARDRGKGKNIQY	TRBV20-1	TRBJ2-4	many
ATGARQGSGNTIY	TRBV7-2	TRBJ1-3	NA
ASSSTRGSNQPQH	TRBV7-9	TRBJ1-5	many
ASTLAGGGSEQF	TRBV19	TRBJ2-1	NA
ASSRGQGRQPQH	TRBV6-1	TRBJ1-5	many
ASSPRGRGTNYGYT	TRBV18	TRBJ1-2	many
SAPGQRLFQETQY	TRBV20-1	TRBJ2-5	many
ASSVAMGAGRHGYT	TRBV9	TRBJ1-2	many
ASRIMDTQY	TRBV6-1	TRBJ2-3	few
SVSAGKGYEQY	TRBV29-1	TRBJ2-7	many
ASSMGTSGMNEQY	TRBV19	TRBJ2-7	many
ASKLGNQPQH	TRBV19	TRBJ1-5	NA
AWSRDTFGEQY	TRBV30	TRBJ2-7	many
ASSYGSSYNEQF	TRBV12-3/TRBV12-4	TRBJ2-1	many
ASSSSGTNEKLF	TRBV12-3/TRBV12-4	TRBJ1-4	few
ASSEASGSNNEQF	TRBV6-1	TRBJ2-1	few
ASSLNWGPGNTIY	TRBV7-3	TRBJ1-3	few
ASSPGTTYNEQF	TRBV5-1	TRBJ2-1	many
ASSRGGISYNEQF	TRBV28	TRBJ2-1	many